This TCR beta chain was documented in a study of T cell repertoires in cytomegalovirus infection. Study results and caveats: There were carriers of CMV plus the relevant HLA, and cumulative public TCR beta family frequency identified them.

TCRdb passed the reads through MiXCR, listing each CDR3 protein once. The sample holds about 360,000 distinct CDR3 sequences, 18% seen once. CDR3 length: 15 residues. Germline values: CDR1 DFQATT, CDR2 SNEGSKA (reference sequence). V lost 5 bases, J lost 8 bases, and 15 bases stayed unmatched. On this clonotype itself: Its antigen is currently unknown.

The V gene is TRBV20-1, the J gene TRBJ2-3; 8 bases fit TRBD2. The TCR originated in a human donor in good health (CMV status not recorded). Some clones in this sample may be carry-over from other donors' samples. Sequenced: PBMCs. The CDR3 sequence is CSAPSPGGGGVTQYF. CDR3 nucleotide sequence: TGCAGTGCTCCCTCCCCGGGGGGGGGAGGAGTTACGCAGTATTTT.